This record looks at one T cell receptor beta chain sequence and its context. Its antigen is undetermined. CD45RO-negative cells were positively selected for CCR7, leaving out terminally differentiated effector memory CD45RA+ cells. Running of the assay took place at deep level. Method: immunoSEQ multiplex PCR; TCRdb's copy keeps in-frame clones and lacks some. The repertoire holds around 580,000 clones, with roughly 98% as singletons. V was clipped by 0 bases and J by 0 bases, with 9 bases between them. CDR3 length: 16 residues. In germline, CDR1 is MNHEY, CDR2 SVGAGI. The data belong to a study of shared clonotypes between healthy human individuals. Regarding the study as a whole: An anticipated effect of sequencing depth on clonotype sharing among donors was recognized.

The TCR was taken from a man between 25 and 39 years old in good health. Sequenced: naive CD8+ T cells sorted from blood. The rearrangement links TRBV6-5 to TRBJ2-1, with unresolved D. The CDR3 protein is CASSYSGMSSYNEQFF. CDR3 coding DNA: TGTGCCAGCAGTTACTCGGGGATGAGCTCCTACAATGAGCAGTTCTTC.